These 11 T cell receptor beta chains were sequenced from one sample in a study of blood T cell repertoires in COVID-19. Produced via immunoSEQ multiplex PCR; TCRdb's table is partial and in-frame only. The data show 150,000 to 200,000 clones, about nine tenths seen once. Input material: peripheral blood. The receptor source for this set is a man aged 18 to 29 who had recovered from COVID-19.

V is TRBV27 and J is TRBJ1-1; D not resolved. The CDR3 is made up of 13 amino acids. Trimming removed 6 bases from V and 3 bases from J, with 11 bases in between. The germline CDR1 and CDR2 sequences are MNHEY and SMNVEV (reference sequence). CDR3 amino acids: CASRTAGYTEAFF. In DNA, the CDR3 is TGTGCCAGCAGAACCGCGGGCTACACTGAAGCTTTCTTT.

This clone was found a few times. V is TRBV29-1 and J is TRBJ2-3; 12 nucleotides align to TRBD1. Germline CDR1 and CDR2: SQVTM and ANQGSEA. J lost 0 bases, V lost 4 bases, and 8 bases had no gene match. The CDR3 loop spans 17 amino acids. The CDR3 protein is CSVAGTGGQGSTDTQYF. CDR3 sequence (DNA): TGCAGCGTTGCCGGGACAGGGGGCCAGGGGAGCACAGATACGCAGTATTTT.

This chain uses TRBV24-1 with TRBJ1-3; 8 positions agree with TRBD1. Trimming removed 5 bases from V and 3 bases from J; junction bases left unmatched: 5. The CDR3 covers 15 residues. The germline V gene encodes CDR1 KGHDR and CDR2 SFDVKD. The CDR3 is CATSAPRGLGNTIYF. Written as DNA, the CDR3 is TGTGCCACCAGTGCCCCCAGGGGGCTTGGAAACACCATATATTTT.

The V call is TRBV27, the J call TRBJ2-1, with a weak D call TRBD2 (6 bases). V lost 3 bases and J lost 14, with 23 bases in between. The CDR3 sequence is 15 residues long. CDR1 and CDR2 (germline): MNHEY, SMNVEV (reference sequence). The DNA of the CDR3 is TGTGCCAGCAGTTTGACAAGGGAGACTAGTGGGGGAGAGTTCTTC. It encodes CASSLTRETSGGEFF.

The V gene is TRBV10-3, the J gene TRBJ2-1; TRBD1 aligns across 9 bases. J gave up 8 bases and V 6 bases, and 5 bases lay outside the gene matches. The CDR3 totals 13 residues. From germline, CDR1 is ENHRY and CDR2 SYGVKD. CDR3 DNA sequence: TGTGCCATCAGGCTGACAGGGGGGGATGAGCAGTTCTTC. Protein sequence: CAIRLTGGDEQFF.

The V and J genes are TRBV20-1 and TRBJ2-7; D gene uncertain. Trimming left V 5 bases short and J 6 bases short, with 11 bases between. This CDR3 comprises 11 residues. Per the germline V gene, CDR1 is DFQATT and CDR2 is SNEGSKA (reference sequence). Here the CDR3 DNA reads TGCAGTGCTCCAGGTCCGTCCGAGCAGTACTTC. This codes for CSAPGPSEQYF.

V usage is TRBV28 and J usage is TRBJ1-6; D not resolved. The CDR3 length is 17 residues. CDR1 is MDHEN and CDR2 is SYDVKM in the germline V gene. V lost 5 bases to trimming and J lost 0 bases, with 14 bases between them. The CDR3 reads CASSALGRGSYNSPLHF. In nucleotides, the CDR3 is TGTGCCAGCAGTGCCTTAGGCCGGGGCTCCTATAATTCACCCCTCCACTTT.

The chain is built from TRBV11-2 and TRBJ1-5; D perhaps matches TRBD1 (6 bases). The CDR3 runs 15 residues. CDR1 is SGHAT, CDR2 FQNNGV, per germline. Trimming removed 6 bases at V and 2 bases at J, with 14 bases between. CDR3 in DNA: TGTGCCAGCAGTCAACAGGGTTACGGCAATCAGCCCCAGCATTTT. Protein sequence: CASSQQGYGNQPQHF.

V gene TRBV27 combines with J gene TRBJ1-1; TRBD1 is a possible D gene (5 bases). Trimming removed 8 bases at V and 0 bases at J, with 13 bases between. The CDR3 consists of 14 residues. Germline V gives CDR1 MNHEY, CDR2 SMNVEV (reference sequence). The CDR3 is CASGPQGMNTEAFF. CDR3 nucleotide sequence: TGTGCCAGCGGTCCGCAGGGTATGAACACTGAAGCTTTCTTT.

The gene calls are TRBV27 and TRBJ1-5, with 9 nucleotides matching TRBD1. Germline lookup yields CDR1 MNHEY and CDR2 SMNVEV (reference sequence). There are 15 residues in the CDR3. V dropped 3 bases and J dropped 5; count of bases not matched to a gene: 5. Here the CDR3 reads CASSFTGQGDQPQHF. CDR3 bases: TGTGCCAGCAGTTTCACGGGACAGGGAGATCAGCCCCAGCATTTT.

This clone was counted between two and nine times. This chain links TRBV4-1 with TRBJ2-2, with D perhaps TRBD2 (5 bases). The CDR3 is made up of 13 amino acids. Germline V CDR1 and CDR2: MGHRA, YSYEKL. Trimming removed 4 bases from V and 5 bases from J, with 8 bases in between. Here the CDR3 reads CASSPTSTGELFF. The CDR3 DNA reads TGCGCCAGCAGCCCAACTAGTACCGGGGAGCTGTTTTTT.